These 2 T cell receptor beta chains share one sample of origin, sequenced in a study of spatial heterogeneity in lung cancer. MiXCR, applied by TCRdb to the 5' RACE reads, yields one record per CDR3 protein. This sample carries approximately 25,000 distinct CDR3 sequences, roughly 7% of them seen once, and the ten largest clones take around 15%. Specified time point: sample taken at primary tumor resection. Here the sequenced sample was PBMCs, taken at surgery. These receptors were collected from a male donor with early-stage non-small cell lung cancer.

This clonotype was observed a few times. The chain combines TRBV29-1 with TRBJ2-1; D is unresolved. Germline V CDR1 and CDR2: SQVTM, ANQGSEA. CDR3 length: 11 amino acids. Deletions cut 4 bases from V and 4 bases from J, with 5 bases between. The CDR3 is CSVVHYNEQFF. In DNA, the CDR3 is TGCAGCGTTGTCCATTACAATGAGCAGTTCTTC.

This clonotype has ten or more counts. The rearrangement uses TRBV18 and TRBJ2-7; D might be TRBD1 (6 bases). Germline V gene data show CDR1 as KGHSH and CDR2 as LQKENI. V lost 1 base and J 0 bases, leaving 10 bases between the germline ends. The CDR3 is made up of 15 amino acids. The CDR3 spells CASSPQGDPSYEQYF. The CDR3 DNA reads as TGTGCCAGCTCACCACAGGGGGATCCCTCCTACGAGCAGTACTTC.